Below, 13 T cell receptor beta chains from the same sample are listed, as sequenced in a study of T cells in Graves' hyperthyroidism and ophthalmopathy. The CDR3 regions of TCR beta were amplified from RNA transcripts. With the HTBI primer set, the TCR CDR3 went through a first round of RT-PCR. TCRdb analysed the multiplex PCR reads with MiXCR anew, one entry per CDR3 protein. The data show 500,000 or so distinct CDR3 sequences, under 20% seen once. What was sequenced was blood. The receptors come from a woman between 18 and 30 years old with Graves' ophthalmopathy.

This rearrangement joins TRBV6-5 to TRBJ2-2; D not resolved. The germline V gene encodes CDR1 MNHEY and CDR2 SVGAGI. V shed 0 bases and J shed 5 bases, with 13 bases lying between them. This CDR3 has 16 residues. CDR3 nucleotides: TGTGCCAGCAGTTACTCGGTCGGGTTTTCGACCGGGGAGCTGTTTTTT. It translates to CASSYSVGFSTGELFF.

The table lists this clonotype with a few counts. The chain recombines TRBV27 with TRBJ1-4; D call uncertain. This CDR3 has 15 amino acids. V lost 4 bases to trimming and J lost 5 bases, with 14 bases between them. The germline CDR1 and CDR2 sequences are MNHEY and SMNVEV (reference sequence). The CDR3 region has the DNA TGTGCCAGCAGTTCAGAACTAGAGATGAATGAAAAACTGTTTTTT. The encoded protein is CASSSELEMNEKLFF.

The CDR3 region is CASSYSTLGGANTEAFF. The DNA for the CDR3 is TGTGCCAGCAGTTACTCGACATTGGGGGGCGCGAACACTGAAGCTTTCTTT. The rearrangement joins TRBV6-6 to TRBJ1-1; D perhaps matches TRBD1 (6 bases). The CDR3 runs to 17 residues. V was trimmed by 0 bases and J by 1 base, leaving 15 bases between them. CDR1 is MNHNY and CDR2 is SVGAGI in the germline V gene (reference sequence).

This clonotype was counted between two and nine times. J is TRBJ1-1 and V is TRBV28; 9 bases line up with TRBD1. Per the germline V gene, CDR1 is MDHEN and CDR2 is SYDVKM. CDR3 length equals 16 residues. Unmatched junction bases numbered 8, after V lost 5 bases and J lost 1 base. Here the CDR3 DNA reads TGTGCCAGCAGTGCCCACAGGGGGCTAGGGAACACTGAAGCTTTCTTT. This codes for CASSAHRGLGNTEAFF.

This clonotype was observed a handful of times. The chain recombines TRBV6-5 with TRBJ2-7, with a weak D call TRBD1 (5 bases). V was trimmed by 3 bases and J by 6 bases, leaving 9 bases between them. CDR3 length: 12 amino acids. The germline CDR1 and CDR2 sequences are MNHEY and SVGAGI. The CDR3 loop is CASSYQGSEQYF. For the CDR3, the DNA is TGTGCCAGCAGTTATCAGGGCTCCGAGCAGTACTTC.

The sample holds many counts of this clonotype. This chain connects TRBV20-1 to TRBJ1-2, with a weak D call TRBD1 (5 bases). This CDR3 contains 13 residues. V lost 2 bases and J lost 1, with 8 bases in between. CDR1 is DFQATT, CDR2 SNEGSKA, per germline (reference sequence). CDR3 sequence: CSARSDSNYGYTF. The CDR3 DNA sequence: TGCAGTGCTAGATCCGACAGTAACTATGGCTACACCTTC.

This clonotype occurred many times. CDR3 sequence (DNA): TGTGCCAGCAGCTTAGCCCCGGGGGTTGGAAACACCATATATTTT. It is translated as CASSLAPGVGNTIYF. The rearrangement links TRBV7-2 to TRBJ1-3; D possibly corresponds to TRBD1 (5 bases). The CDR3 totals 15 residues. Germline V gene sequence: CDR1 SGHTA, CDR2 FQGNSA. Deletions cut 0 bases from V and 3 bases from J, with 9 bases between.

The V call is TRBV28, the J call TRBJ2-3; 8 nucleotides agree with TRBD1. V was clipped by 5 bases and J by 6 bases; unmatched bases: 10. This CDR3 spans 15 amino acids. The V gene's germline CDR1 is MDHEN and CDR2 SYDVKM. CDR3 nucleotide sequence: TGTGCCAGCAGTCCTACTGCAGGGGGCTCGGATACGCAGTATTTT. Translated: CASSPTAGGSDTQYF.

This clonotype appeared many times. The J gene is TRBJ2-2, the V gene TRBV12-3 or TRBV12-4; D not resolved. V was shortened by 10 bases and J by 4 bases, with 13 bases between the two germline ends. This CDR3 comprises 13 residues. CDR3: CANSGAPTGELFF. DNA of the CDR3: TGTGCCAATAGTGGAGCGCCCACCGGGGAGCTGTTTTTT.

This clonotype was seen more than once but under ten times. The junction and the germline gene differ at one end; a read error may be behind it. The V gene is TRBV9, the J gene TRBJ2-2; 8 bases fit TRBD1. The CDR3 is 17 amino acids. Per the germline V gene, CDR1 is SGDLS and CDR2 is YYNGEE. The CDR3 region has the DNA TGTGCCAGCAGCGTACCCAGGACAGGGTTGAACACCGGGGAGCTGGTTTTT. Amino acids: CASSVPRTGLNTGELVF.

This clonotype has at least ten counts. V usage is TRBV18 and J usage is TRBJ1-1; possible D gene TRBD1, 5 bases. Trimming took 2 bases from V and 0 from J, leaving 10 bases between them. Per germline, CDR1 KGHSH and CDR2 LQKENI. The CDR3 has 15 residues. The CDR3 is CASSPRGTVNTEAFF. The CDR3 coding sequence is TGTGCCAGCTCACCAAGGGGAACGGTGAACACTGAAGCTTTCTTT.

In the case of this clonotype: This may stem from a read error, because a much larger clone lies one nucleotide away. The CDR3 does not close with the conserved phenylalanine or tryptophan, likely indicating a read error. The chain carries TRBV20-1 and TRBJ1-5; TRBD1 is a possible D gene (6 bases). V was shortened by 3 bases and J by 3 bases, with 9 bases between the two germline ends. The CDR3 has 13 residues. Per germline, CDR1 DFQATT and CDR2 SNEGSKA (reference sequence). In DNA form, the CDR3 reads TGCAGTGCTAGGACAGGAGTCAATCAGCCCCAGCATTTG. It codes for CSARTGVNQPQHL.

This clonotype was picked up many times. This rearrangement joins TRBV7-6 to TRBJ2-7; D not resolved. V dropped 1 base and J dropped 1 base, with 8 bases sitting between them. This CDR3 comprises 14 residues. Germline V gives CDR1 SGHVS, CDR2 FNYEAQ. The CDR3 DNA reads TGTGCCAGCAGCTTAGAGGGCCTGTCCTACGAGCAGTACTTC. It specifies CASSLEGLSYEQYF.